These 31 T cell receptor beta chains originate from one sample sequenced in a study of T cell responses to AZD1222 COVID-19 vaccine. Sequencing used immunoSEQ multiplex PCR; TCRdb keeps in-frame clones, though not all of them. The table lists 140,000 to 150,000 clones, about 89% of them singletons. Source: peripheral blood, taken 28 days after the second dose of the MenACWY control vaccine. The receptors stem from an adult who received the MenACWY meningococcal vaccine as a control.

The chain has TRBV24-1 and TRBJ2-7, with D maybe TRBD2 (5 bases). This CDR3 is 17 amino acids long. The V and J ends lost 3 bases and 1 base respectively, with 18 bases between them. Germline V gene data show CDR1 as KGHDR and CDR2 as SFDVKD. The CDR3 sequence: CATSDTPTPGGSYEQYF. CDR3 DNA: TGTGCCACCAGTGATACCCCGACACCAGGAGGATCCTACGAGCAGTACTTC.

The chain links TRBV5-1 to TRBJ2-1; 7 bases map to TRBD1. V was pared by 1 base and J by 8 bases, with 0 bases of the junction left unmatched. This CDR3 contains 12 residues. Germline assignment: CDR1 SGHRS and CDR2 YFSETQ. The DNA for the CDR3 is TGCGCCAGCAGCTTGCAGGGGGATGAGCAGTTCTTC. Protein sequence: CASSLQGDEQFF.

The chain uses TRBV10-3 and TRBJ1-6; D gene unclear. With 9 bases removed from V and 7 bases from J, the gap between germline ends came to 10 bases. The CDR3 extends over 12 amino acids. The germline CDR1 and CDR2 sequences are ENHRY and SYGVKD. The CDR3 region has the DNA TGTGCCATGGGGAGCGGCAATTCACCCCTCCACTTT. Protein sequence: CAMGSGNSPLHF.

A single count supports this clone. The chain employs TRBV4-3 and TRBJ2-6, with D possibly matching TRBD2 (6 bases). CDR3 length: 16 residues. Germline V CDR1 and CDR2: LGHNA, YSLEER. The germline V and J ends were trimmed by 1 base and 3 bases, with 10 bases remaining between them. CDR3 protein: CASSQAGVLGANVLTF. CDR3 coding DNA: TGCGCCAGCAGCCAAGCGGGGGTACTTGGGGCCAACGTCCTGACTTTC.

The gene calls are TRBV2 and TRBJ1-5, with 7 bases aligning to TRBD1. The CDR3 is made up of 15 amino acids. V trimming: 5 bases; J trimming: 9 bases; junction bases outside the gene matches: 13. CDR1 is SNHLY, CDR2 FYNNEI, per germline. The CDR3 protein is CASSQIQGRRGPQHF. DNA of the CDR3: TGTGCCAGCAGTCAAATACAGGGGCGAAGGGGGCCCCAGCATTTT.

The chain couples TRBV3-1 (or the pseudogene TRBV3-2) to TRBJ2-1; tentatively, D is TRBD1 (5 bases). V lost 1 base, J lost 0 bases, and 13 bases lay in between. Germline V gives CDR1 LGHDT, CDR2 YNNKEL (reference sequence). The CDR3 length is 17 residues. The CDR3 nucleotides read TGTGCCAGCAGCCAAGGCCGACAGCGTAGCTCCTACAATGAGCAGTTCTTC. Protein product: CASSQGRQRSSYNEQFF.

The chain couples TRBV19 to TRBJ2-1, with a weak D call TRBD2 (5 bases). The germline CDR1 and CDR2 sequences are LNHDA and SQIVND (reference sequence). Trimming shortened V by 3 bases and J by 1 base, and 13 bases separated the two germline ends. The CDR3 spans 16 residues. DNA of the CDR3: TGTGCCAGTAGTATGAGCCTACGGGGATCCTACAATGAGCAGTTCTTC. Protein product: CASSMSLRGSYNEQFF.

The chain employs TRBV3-1 (or the pseudogene TRBV3-2) and TRBJ1-5; D perhaps matches TRBD1 (6 bases). CDR1 and CDR2 (germline): LGHDT, YNNKEL (reference sequence). The CDR3 runs 13 residues. V lost 2 bases and J lost 9, with 11 bases in between. CDR3 amino acids: CASSQQGQPPQHF. The DNA for the CDR3 is TGTGCCAGCAGCCAACAAGGACAGCCGCCCCAGCATTTT.

This chain joins TRBV6-5 and TRBJ1-5; perhaps TRBD1 as D (6 bases). Germline-derived CDR1 and CDR2 are MNHEY and SVGAGI. The V end was cut by 6 bases, the J end by 7 bases, with 19 bases between. The CDR3 totals 15 residues. The CDR3 DNA sequence: TGTGCCAGCAGACAGGGACCCAGCGGGCAACAGCCCCAGCATTTT. Amino acid sequence: CASRQGPSGQQPQHF.

The rearrangement joins TRBV6-5 to TRBJ1-6; TRBD1 is a possible D gene (5 bases). The CDR3 spans 16 residues. CDR1 MNHEY and CDR2 SVGAGI come from the germline V gene. The V end was cut by 2 bases, the J end by 10 bases, with 18 bases between. The CDR3 DNA follows: TGTGCCAGCAGTTACGTCGAGGGGACTGGGAGCTCACCCCTCCACTTT. This translates into CASSYVEGTGSSPLHF.

The V call is TRBV7-3, the J call TRBJ2-2; 10 bases agree with TRBD1. The germline V gene encodes CDR1 SGHTA and CDR2 FQGTGA. V lost 5 bases and J lost 5; bases outside the gene matches: 5. CDR3 length: 15 residues. CDR3: CASSLTGGDTGELFF. DNA for the CDR3: TGTGCCAGCAGCCTGACAGGGGGCGATACCGGGGAGCTGTTTTTT. The whole variable domain, filled in from reference TRBV7-3 and TRBJ2-2, reads GAGVSQTPSNKVTEKGKYVELRCDPISGHTALYWYRQSLGQGPEFLIYFQGTGAADDSGLPNDRFFAVRPEGSVSTLKIQRTERGDSAVYLCASSLTGGDTGELFFGEGSRLTVL.

This clone was found once. The J gene is TRBJ2-6, the V gene TRBV19; TRBD1 agrees at 8 bases. Germline V gene data show CDR1 as LNHDA and CDR2 as SQIVND (reference sequence). Germline trimming cut 4 bases from V and 2 bases from J; bases unmatched to any gene: 1. The length of the CDR3 is 15 residues. CDR3 region: CASSNRGAGANVLTF. Here the CDR3 DNA reads TGTGCCAGTAGTAACAGGGGGGCTGGGGCCAACGTCCTGACTTTC. The variable domain in full, with the rest retrieved from reference TRBV19 and TRBJ2-6, is DGGITQSPKYLFRKEGQNVTLSCEQNLNHDAMYWYRQDPGQGLRLIYYSQIVNDFQKGDIAEGYSVSREKKESFPLTVTSAQKNPTAFYLCASSNRGAGANVLTFGAGSRLTVL.

The V gene is TRBV6-5, the J gene TRBJ1-5; a possible D gene is TRBD1 (5 bases). The ends were cut back, 2 bases at V and 3 bases at J, with 8 bases in the middle. The CDR3 is 14 residues long. Germline V gene sequence: CDR1 MNHEY, CDR2 SVGAGI. CDR3 residues: CASSYDGTNQPQHF. The CDR3 DNA reads TGTGCCAGCAGTTACGACGGGACCAATCAGCCCCAGCATTTT.

This clone was detected once. The chain is built from TRBV4-3 and TRBJ1-4; 10 nucleotides line up with TRBD1. V shed 1 base, J shed 10 bases, and the junction held 3 bases outside the gene matches. Germline CDR1 and CDR2: LGHNA and YSLEER. This CDR3 contains 14 residues. CDR3 in amino acids: CASSQGQGAGKLFF. DNA for the CDR3: TGCGCCAGCAGCCAAGGACAGGGGGCAGGAAAACTGTTTTTT.

The sample holds a few counts of this clone. The chain joins TRBV7-2 to TRBJ2-7; TRBD1 agrees at 8 bases. V trimming: 5 bases; J trimming: 5 bases; junction bases outside the gene matches: 14. Germline V gives CDR1 SGHTA, CDR2 FQGNSA. This CDR3 comprises 16 residues. The CDR3 DNA follows: TGTGCCAGCAGCAGACGACTAAGACAGGGGCGCGACGAGCAGTACTTC. It yields the protein CASSRRLRQGRDEQYF. Supplemented by reference TRBV7-2 and TRBJ2-7, the full variable domain reads GAGVSQSPSNKVTEKGKDVELRCDPISGHTALYWYRQSLGQGLEFLIYFQGNSAPDKSGLPSDRFSAERTGGSVSTLTIQRTQQEDSAVYLCASSRRLRQGRDEQYFGPGTRLTVT.

This clone appeared a single time. The V gene is TRBV5-8, the J gene TRBJ2-2, with no clear D. V was shortened by 0 bases and J by 5 bases, with 5 bases between the two germline ends. In germline, CDR1 is SGHTS, CDR2 YDEGEE. The CDR3 has 13 residues. The CDR3 nucleotides read TGTGCCAGCAGCTTGGTTAGGACCGGGGAGCTGTTTTTT. Amino acid sequence: CASSLVRTGELFF.

The V and J genes are TRBV7-6 and TRBJ2-5; TRBD2 agrees at 9 bases. The CDR3 runs 15 residues. Germline CDR1 is SGHVS and CDR2 is FNYEAQ. J gave up 5 bases and V 5 bases, and 9 bases lay outside the gene matches. CDR3 sequence (DNA): TGTGCCAGCAGCATAAGTAGCGGGGGCTGGGAGACCCAGTACTTC. It encodes CASSISSGGWETQYF.

The chain combines TRBV15 with TRBJ2-1; tentatively, D is TRBD1 (6 bases). The germline V and J ends were trimmed by 2 bases and 7 bases, with 12 bases remaining between them. The CDR3 consists of 14 residues. In germline, CDR1 is LNHNV, CDR2 YYDKDF (reference sequence). In DNA form, the CDR3 reads TGTGCCACCAGCAGAAAAACAGGGTCGAATGAGCAGTTCTTC. Its translation is CATSRKTGSNEQFF.

The genes are TRBV30 and TRBJ1-5; D is ambiguous. Germline loops: CDR1 GTSNPN, CDR2 SVGIG (reference sequence). V gave up 3 bases and J gave up 1 base, with 4 bases separating them. The CDR3 is made up of 12 amino acids. CDR3 coding DNA: TGTGCCTGGAGCAACAGCAATCAGCCCCAGCATTTT. It translates to CAWSNSNQPQHF. The whole variable domain, filled in from reference TRBV30 and TRBJ1-5, reads SQTIHQWPATLVQPVGSPLSLECTVEGTSNPNLYWYRQAAGRGLQLLFYSVGIGQISSEVPQNLSASRPQDRQFILSSKKLLLSDSGFYLCAWSNSNQPQHFGDGTRLSIL.

This chain links TRBV7-6 with TRBJ1-4; TRBD1 matches at 7 bases. The CDR3 runs to 16 residues. The V gene end was trimmed by 1 base and the J gene end by 3 bases; junction bases not matched to a gene: 5. Looked up from germline, CDR1 is SGHVS and CDR2 is FNYEAQ. CDR3 sequence (DNA): TGTGCCAGCAGCTTAGGACAGGGAAGTGCTAATGAAAAACTGTTTTTT. Amino acids: CASSLGQGSANEKLFF.

The V and J genes are TRBV29-1 and TRBJ2-6; 7 bases agree with TRBD2. V shed 6 bases and J 0 bases; nucleotides not matched to a gene: 2. The CDR3 loop spans 14 amino acids. Germline assignment: CDR1 SQVTM and CDR2 ANQGSEA. The CDR3 spells CSVRGSSGANVLTF. CDR3 sequence (DNA): TGCAGCGTGCGGGGGAGCTCTGGGGCCAACGTCCTGACTTTC.

This clone was detected only once. The chain employs TRBV5-1 and TRBJ2-5; D gene ambiguous. The CDR3 covers 13 residues. CDR1 SGHRS and CDR2 YFSETQ come from the germline V gene. Trimming pared 0 bases from V and 5 bases from J, leaving 8 bases between. The CDR3 loop reads CASSLDYQETQYF. The CDR3 coding sequence is TGCGCCAGCAGCTTGGACTATCAGGAGACCCAGTACTTC.

The V and J genes are TRBV19 and TRBJ1-4; tentatively, D is TRBD1 (5 bases). V shed 5 bases and J shed 7 bases, with 17 bases lying between them. The CDR3 runs to 15 residues. The V gene's germline CDR1 is LNHDA and CDR2 SQIVND (reference sequence). For the CDR3, the DNA is TGTGCCAGTAGTGCGGGACGTTCGCTTAGTGAAAAACTGTTTTTT. This gives the protein CASSAGRSLSEKLFF.

In its sample, this clone was seen a few times. This chain joins TRBV25-1 and TRBJ2-1, with D perhaps TRBD2 (7 bases). V lost 0 bases to trimming and J lost 13 bases, with 13 bases between them. This CDR3 region has 13 residues. Germline values: CDR1 MGHDK, CDR2 SYGVNS. The DNA for the CDR3 is TGTGCCAGCAGTGAATACGAGGGGGGACTACAGTTCTTC. Protein sequence: CASSEYEGGLQFF.

The V call is TRBV28, the J call TRBJ1-5; D unclear. The CDR3 runs 16 residues. V was cut by 0 bases and J by 2 bases, with 11 bases left in between. CDR1 is MDHEN and CDR2 is SYDVKM in the germline V gene. CDR3 in amino acids: CASSLWAGMGNQPQHF. The CDR3 DNA sequence: TGTGCCAGCAGTTTATGGGCGGGGATGGGCAATCAGCCCCAGCATTTT.

J is TRBJ1-4 and V is TRBV24-1; D not resolved. The CDR3 extends over 15 amino acids. The V end was cut by 2 bases, the J end by 5 bases, with 11 bases between. Germline loops: CDR1 KGHDR, CDR2 SFDVKD. As DNA, the CDR3 is TGTGCCACCAGTGATTCGGGCAGCCTAAATGAAAAACTGTTTTTT. This codes for CATSDSGSLNEKLFF.

V and J are TRBV23-1 and TRBJ2-1; D is uncertain. TRBV23-1 is assigned to the ORF class and has an uncertain function. Trimming removed 2 bases at V and 7 bases at J, with 15 bases between. CDR3 size: 15 residues. The CDR3 loop reads CASSQTWTGRNEQFF. The CDR3 DNA reads as TGCGCCAGCAGTCAAACCTGGACGGGCAGGAATGAGCAGTTCTTC.

This clone showed up just a few times. The rearrangement joins TRBV6-5 to TRBJ2-7; 8 bases map to TRBD1. The CDR3 loop spans 12 amino acids. Unmatched junction bases numbered 3, after V lost 5 bases and J lost 6 bases. Germline V CDR1 and CDR2: MNHEY, SVGAGI. The CDR3 bases are TGTGCCAGCAGTCAACAGGGGGTCGAGCAGTACTTC. The encoded protein is CASSQQGVEQYF.

The chain recombines TRBV5-1 with TRBJ1-1, with a tentative D call TRBD1 (6 bases). This CDR3 is 14 amino acids long. V was shortened by 0 bases and J by 4 bases, with 10 bases between the two germline ends. Germline values: CDR1 SGHRS, CDR2 YFSETQ. The CDR3 is CASSLEGEATEAFF. CDR3 sequence (DNA): TGCGCCAGCAGCTTGGAGGGGGAGGCCACTGAAGCTTTCTTT. Filled out from reference TRBV5-1 and TRBJ1-1, the complete variable domain reads KAGVTQTPRYLIKTRGQQVTLSCSPISGHRSVSWYQQTPGQGLQFLFEYFSETQRNKGNFPGRFSGRQFSNSRSEMNVSTLELGDSALYLCASSLEGEATEAFFGQGTRLTVV.

The chain recombines TRBV6-2 or TRBV6-3 with TRBJ2-7, with a weak D call TRBD2 (7 bases). V was trimmed by 6 bases and J by 1 base, leaving 22 bases between them. The germline V gene has CDR1 MNHEY and CDR2 SVGEGT. The length of the CDR3 is 17 residues. CDR3 sequence (DNA): TGTGCCAGCAGCCCCCTATTTTCGGGGGGCCTGTCCTACGAGCAGTACTTC. The encoded protein is CASSPLFSGGLSYEQYF.

J is TRBJ1-1 and V is TRBV12-5; a weak D match, TRBD1 (6 bases). This CDR3 is built from 17 residues. The germline V and J ends were trimmed by 7 bases and 5 bases, with 26 bases remaining between them. Germline V lookup: CDR1 LGHNT, CDR2 FRNRAP. The CDR3 region is CASVPPAAGAARTEAFF. The CDR3 bases are TGTGCTAGTGTCCCCCCGGCTGCAGGGGCCGCCAGGACTGAAGCTTTCTTT. The whole variable domain, filled in from reference TRBV12-5 and TRBJ1-1, reads DARVTQTPRHKVTEMGQEVTMRCQPILGHNTVFWYRQTMMQGLELLAYFRNRAPLDDSGMPKDRFSAEMPDATLATLKIQPSEPRDSAVYFCASVPPAAGAARTEAFFGQGTRLTVV.